The 30 T cell receptor beta chains below all came from one sample that was sequenced in a study of regulatory T cells in long-lasting Graves disease. Time point: newly diagnosed GD, antithyroid drugs for less than 3 months. After RNA was extracted from PBMCs, the TCR library was made from it. Through Arm-PCR of CDR3 regions and iRepertoire HTBI primers, TCR beta libraries were built. A single record per CDR3 protein comes from TCRdb applying MiXCR to the multiplex PCR reads. The table shows under 250,000 distinct CDR3 sequences, with roughly 20% occurring only once. The sample was also reused in another study, on T cells in Graves' hyperthyroidism and ophthalmopathy.

The sample here was peripheral blood mononuclear cells (PBMCs), taken at new diagnosis, from a patient treated with antithyroid drugs. The receptors were sampled from a woman in her 30s with Graves disease.

This clonotype was detected ten times or more. J is TRBJ1-6 and V is TRBV2; the match to TRBD1 covers 9 bases. Germline values: CDR1 SNHLY, CDR2 FYNNEI. The junction had 11 bases not matched to a gene; V was cut back by 6 bases and J by 5 bases. The length of the CDR3 is 17 residues. The CDR3 DNA reads TGTGCCAGCAGGTTCCGGGACAGGGTCTATAATAATTCACCCCTCCACTTT. Translated: CASRFRDRVYNNSPLHF.

The chain combines TRBV19 with TRBJ1-4; 10 positions agree with TRBD1. The CDR3 spans 16 residues. V was clipped by 6 bases and J by 8 bases; unmatched bases: 12. Germline CDR1 reads LNHDA; CDR2 reads SQIVND (reference sequence). The CDR3 DNA follows: TGTGCCAGTAGCAGAGGGACAGGGGCGACCGAAGAAAAACTGTTTTTT. Amino acids: CASSRGTGATEEKLFF.

This clonotype was counted many times. The chain links TRBV11-3 to TRBJ2-3; 7 bases agree with TRBD2. Per the germline V gene, CDR1 is SGHNT and CDR2 is YENEEA. The V gene end was trimmed by 4 bases and the J gene end by 6 bases; junction bases not matched to a gene: 13. CDR3 length equals 16 residues. Written as DNA, the CDR3 is TGTGCCAGCAGCTCGGGAATACTAGCGAGCGCGGATACGCAGTATTTT. This codes for CASSSGILASADTQYF.

The V call is TRBV3-1, the J call TRBJ1-3, with D perhaps TRBD1 (5 bases). The CDR3 runs 15 residues. Germline V gene data show CDR1 as LGHDT and CDR2 as YNNKEL (reference sequence). V was pared by 4 bases and J by 4 bases, with 14 bases between. In DNA form, the CDR3 reads TGTGCCAGCAGCCTAGAACCAGGGCCGGGAAACACCATATATTTT. Protein sequence: CASSLEPGPGNTIYF. Complete variable domain (other parts from reference TRBV3-1 and TRBJ1-3): DTAVSQTPKYLVTQMGNDKSIKCEQNLGHDTMYWYKQDSKKFLKIMFSYNNKELIINETVPNRFSPKSPDKAHLNLHINSLELGDSAVYFCASSLEPGPGNTIYFGEGSWLTVV.

This clonotype was picked up many times. The chain recombines TRBV5-1 with TRBJ2-7; a weak D match, TRBD1 (5 bases). CDR1 is SGHRS and CDR2 is YFSETQ in the germline V gene. The CDR3 loop spans 12 amino acids. V lost 4 bases and J lost 7, with 12 bases in between. CDR3 in amino acids: CASSLHRLEQYF. The CDR3 DNA reads TGCGCCAGCAGCCTCCACAGGTTGGAGCAGTACTTC. Complete variable domain (other parts from reference TRBV5-1 and TRBJ2-7): KAGVTQTPRYLIKTRGQQVTLSCSPISGHRSVSWYQQTPGQGLQFLFEYFSETQRNKGNFPGRFSGRQFSNSRSEMNVSTLELGDSALYLCASSLHRLEQYFGPGTRLTVT.

This clonotype was detected once. A far bigger clonotype differs at one base, so this is likely a read error. The chain couples TRBV6-8 to TRBJ1-5, with TRBD1 as a possible D gene (6 bases). CDR1 is MNHGY, CDR2 SAAAGT, per germline. The CDR3 consists of 13 residues. The CDR3, as DNA: TGTGGCAGCAGTTACCAGGGGCGCCAGCCCCAGCATTTT. Its protein is CGSSYQGRQPQHF.

Comments on this clonotype: A much larger clone lies a single base off, so this may be a read error. The rearrangement links TRBV4-1 to TRBJ1-5, with 7 bases fitting TRBD1. Germline V gives CDR1 MGHRA, CDR2 YSYEKL. Losses at the gene ends were 3 bases for V and 4 bases for J; bases not matched to a gene: 9. This CDR3 is 16 amino acids long. The CDR3 loop is CASSQAQGIGNQPQHF. CDR3 nucleotide sequence: TGCGCCAGCAGCCAGGCACAGGGGATAGGGAATCAGCCCCAGCATTTT.

The V and J genes are TRBV5-5 and TRBJ2-7; 8 bases match TRBD1. The V gene end was trimmed by 4 bases and the J gene end by 5 bases; junction bases not matched to a gene: 5. The CDR3 runs to 13 residues. Germline-derived CDR1 and CDR2 are SGHKS and YYEKEE (reference sequence). CDR3 DNA: TGTGCCAGCAGCAGACAGGGGTTCGACGAGCAGTACTTC. The encoded protein is CASSRQGFDEQYF.

Only one count was recorded for this clonotype. V and J are TRBV12-3 or TRBV12-4 and TRBJ2-7; 11 bases are a match to TRBD1. The junction had 13 bases not matched to a gene; V was cut back by 6 bases and J by 0 bases. The CDR3 is 18 residues long. The CDR3 nucleotides read TGTGCCAGCAGCATAGGCCGGGACAGGGGGTCTAACTCCTACGAGCAGTACTTC. Protein sequence: CASSIGRDRGSNSYEQYF.

This clonotype was detected once. The germline gene is not matched at one end of the junction; a read error may be the cause. This sequence joins TRBV5-5 and TRBJ1-2, with D possibly matching TRBD1 (6 bases). The CDR3 extends over 13 amino acids. Germline lookup yields CDR1 SGHKS and CDR2 YYEKEE (reference sequence). This CDR3 is CATSTGRTNGHTF. Written as DNA, the CDR3 is TGTGCCACCTCGACAGGACGCACCAATGGCCACACATTC.

There are many counts of this clonotype. The chain has TRBV9 and TRBJ2-7, with D tentatively TRBD2 (5 bases). The CDR3 covers 13 residues. The germline CDR1 and CDR2 sequences are SGDLS and YYNGEE. V was pared by 0 bases and J by 9 bases, with 13 bases between. The CDR3: CASSVGTGSAQYF. The CDR3, as DNA: TGTGCCAGCAGCGTAGGGACTGGCTCTGCGCAGTACTTC.

At least ten counts were recorded for this clonotype. CDR3 DNA: TGTGCCAGCAGCCTGCGACAGGGGGAAGCCAAAAACATTCAGTACTTC. Translation: CASSLRQGEAKNIQYF. The chain combines TRBV5-6 with TRBJ2-4, with 9 bases fitting TRBD1. V shed 4 bases, J shed 0 bases, and the junction held 5 bases outside the gene matches. The CDR3 loop spans 16 amino acids. Germline V gene lookup returns CDR1 SGHDT and CDR2 YYEEEE. Full variable domain (remainder filled in from reference TRBV5-6 and TRBJ2-4): DAGVTQSPTHLIKTRGQQVTLRCSPKSGHDTVSWYQQALGQGPQFIFQYYEEEERQRGNFPDRFSGHQFPNYSSELNVNALLLGDSALYLCASSLRQGEAKNIQYFGAGTRLSVL.

This chain links TRBV19 with TRBJ2-2; TRBD1 might be the D (5 bases). CDR3 length: 14 amino acids. V dropped 4 bases and J dropped 4 bases, with 10 bases sitting between them. The germline V gene has CDR1 LNHDA and CDR2 SQIVND (reference sequence). The CDR3 is CASSSRVSTGELFF. CDR3 DNA: TGTGCCAGTAGTAGCAGGGTCTCCACCGGGGAGCTGTTTTTT.

This clonotype was seen repeatedly, ten times or more. This chain links TRBV4-2 with TRBJ2-1; 10 nucleotides match TRBD1. Unmatched junction bases numbered 7, after V lost 8 bases and J lost 3 bases. This CDR3 has 15 residues. Per germline, CDR1 LGHNA and CDR2 YNFKEQ. The CDR3 loop reads CASAAGQGVYNEQFF. CDR3 in DNA: TGTGCCAGCGCCGCAGGACAGGGGGTCTACAATGAGCAGTTCTTC.

The table lists this clonotype with many counts. This chain links TRBV7-6 with TRBJ2-5; 12 bases match TRBD2. V lost 4 bases, J lost 3 bases, and 24 bases stayed unmatched. The germline V gene encodes CDR1 SGHVS and CDR2 FNYEAQ. The CDR3 contains 22 residues. CDR3 loop: CASSSSRLAGGERTAAEETQYF. CDR3 nucleotides: TGTGCCAGCAGCTCTTCCAGGCTAGCGGGGGGGGAGCGAACCGCGGCGGAAGAGACCCAGTACTTC.

Only a few counts were recorded for this clonotype. V gene TRBV13 combines with J gene TRBJ2-7, with TRBD1 matching over 10 bases. Unmatched junction bases numbered 2, after V lost 3 bases and J lost 0 bases. This CDR3 comprises 15 residues. CDR1 and CDR2 from the germline V gene are PRHDT and FYEKMQ (reference sequence). CDR3 sequence: CASSFRDRGSYEQYF. As DNA, the CDR3 is TGTGCCAGCAGCTTCCGGGACAGGGGCTCCTACGAGCAGTACTTC. The full variable domain, rest sourced from reference TRBV13 and TRBJ2-7, is AAGVIQSPRHLIKEKRETATLKCYPIPRHDTVYWYQQGPGQDPQFLISFYEKMQSDKGSIPDRFSAQQFSDYHSELNMSSLELGDSALYFCASSFRDRGSYEQYFGPGTRLTVT.

CDR3 coding DNA: TGTGCCAGCAGCATCCCTCGGCCCGGGGAGCTGTTTTTT. This gives the protein CASSIPRPGELFF. The J gene is TRBJ2-2, the V gene TRBV7-9; D unclear. Trimming cost V 5 bases and J 6 bases, with 10 bases left between them. Germline CDR1 and CDR2: SEHNR and FQNEAQ (reference sequence). This CDR3 has 13 residues.

With regard to this clonotype: A much larger clone is a single base away; this may be a read error. The rearrangement uses TRBV29-1 and TRBJ1-2; perhaps TRBD1 as D (6 bases). Trimming removed 8 bases at V and 7 bases at J, with 23 bases between. The CDR3 sequence is 14 residues long. Germline lookup yields CDR1 SQVTM and CDR2 ANQGSEA. The CDR3 protein is CSMAGDTQRGGYTF. The CDR3 nucleotides are TGCAGCATGGCAGGGGACACCCAACGGGGTGGCTACACCTTC. Together with reference TRBV29-1 and TRBJ1-2, the CDR3 gives the full variable domain: SAVISQKPSRDICQRGTSLTIQCQVDSQVTMMFWYRQQPGQSLTLIATANQGSEATYESGFVIDKFPISRPNLTFSTLTVSNMSPEDSSIYLCSMAGDTQRGGYTFGSGTRLTVV.

This clonotype was seen ten or more times. The chain couples TRBV6-1 to TRBJ2-3; D not resolved. Germline V gene lookup returns CDR1 MNHNS and CDR2 SASEGT. V lost 8 bases to trimming and J lost 2 bases, with 14 bases between them. The CDR3 loop spans 14 amino acids. The DNA for the CDR3 is TGTGCCAGCGGAGATCGCAGGACCACAGATACGCAGTATTTT. Translating gives CASGDRRTTDTQYF.

This clonotype was counted only a few times. V gene TRBV5-8 combines with J gene TRBJ1-1; D perhaps matches TRBD1 (5 bases). The CDR3 covers 14 residues. Trimming took 3 bases from V and 3 from J, leaving 12 bases between them. CDR1 and CDR2 from the germline V gene are SGHTS and YDEGEE. CDR3 in amino acids: CASSSPRGYTEAFF. The CDR3 coding sequence is TGTGCCAGCAGCTCCCCGAGGGGCTACACTGAAGCTTTCTTT.

This clonotype was recorded at least ten times. V is TRBV20-1 and J is TRBJ1-6; D ambiguous. Germline CDR1 is DFQATT and CDR2 is SNEGSKA (reference sequence). There are 14 residues in the CDR3. Trimming left V 3 bases short and J 9 bases short, with 15 bases between. The CDR3 DNA is TGCAGTGCTAGTTTCGGCGCTGTAGGTTCACCCCTCCACTTT. Translated: CSASFGAVGSPLHF.

This clonotype was picked up many times. The chain uses TRBV28 and TRBJ1-3, with a tentative D call TRBD1 (6 bases). Deletions cut 6 bases from V and 4 bases from J, with 13 bases between. The CDR3 runs to 14 residues. Germline CDR1 MDHEN, CDR2 SYDVKM. CDR3 in DNA: TGTGCCAGCAGAGAACAGGGACCGGGAAACACCATATATTTT. Translation gives CASREQGPGNTIYF.

The chain links TRBV10-2 to TRBJ2-7; a weak D match, TRBD1 (6 bases). Germline assignment: CDR1 WSHSY and CDR2 SAAADI. CDR3 size: 15 residues. Trimming stripped 9 bases from V and 0 bases from J, with 18 bases between. CDR3 DNA sequence: TGCGCCAGACCAAGGGGGACATCCGTCTCCTACGAGCAGTACTTC. Translated: CARPRGTSVSYEQYF.

The rearrangement links TRBV2 to TRBJ1-2; 9 bases agree with TRBD1. The CDR3 has 15 residues. Germline CDR1 and CDR2: SNHLY and FYNNEI. J gave up 5 bases and V 6 bases, and 10 bases lay outside the gene matches. CDR3 in amino acids: CASSSPSDRGYGYTF. The CDR3 DNA sequence: TGTGCCAGCAGCTCGCCTAGCGACAGGGGGTATGGCTACACCTTC.

With respect to this clonotype: With a much larger clone just one base away, this may be a read error. V usage is TRBV11-2 and J usage is TRBJ2-2, with 10 bases matching TRBD2. The CDR3 covers 15 residues. Germline trimming cut 2 bases from V and 7 bases from J; bases unmatched to any gene: 4. Germline CDR1 SGHAT, CDR2 FQNNGV. This CDR3 reads CASSLISGRIGELFF. The CDR3 DNA reads TGTGCCAGCAGCTTAATTAGCGGGAGGATCGGGGAGCTGTTTTTT.

In its sample, this clonotype was seen many times. This chain connects TRBV7-9 to TRBJ2-5; D gene unclear. Trimming left V 1 base short and J 1 base short, with 10 bases between. This CDR3 has 15 residues. Germline CDR1 and CDR2: SEHNR and FQNEAQ (reference sequence). For the CDR3, the DNA is TGTGCCAGCAGCTTAGGACGTGAGACCCAAGAGACCCAGTACTTC. Its translation: CASSLGRETQETQYF.

This clonotype was detected many times. The rearrangement joins TRBV11-2 to TRBJ2-5; D remains unclear. Germline V lookup: CDR1 SGHAT, CDR2 FQNNGV. Between the trimmed V and J ends, which lost 2 bases and 6 bases, there was a span of 10 bases. This CDR3 is 13 amino acids long. CDR3 sequence: CASSLQFVKTQYF. The DNA for the CDR3 is TGTGCCAGCAGCTTACAGTTCGTAAAGACCCAGTACTTC.

This clonotype was picked up many times. The chain uses TRBV12-5 and TRBJ1-6, with TRBD1 matching 7 bases. This CDR3 contains 16 residues. CDR1 is LGHNT, CDR2 FRNRAP, per germline. The J segment lost 5 bases and the V segment lost 0 bases, leaving 4 bases of the junction unmatched. The CDR3 is CASGLVLGQNNSPLHF. CDR3 coding DNA: TGTGCTAGTGGTTTGGTACTGGGACAGAATAATTCACCCCTCCACTTT.

This clonotype was seen many times. The chain is built from TRBV6-1 and TRBJ1-2; TRBD1 agrees at 9 bases. The J segment lost 2 bases and the V segment lost 6 bases, leaving 7 bases of the junction unmatched. The CDR3 consists of 15 residues. Germline-derived CDR1 and CDR2 are MNHNS and SASEGT. DNA for the CDR3: TGTGCCAGCAGGGGACAGGGAAGGGGGAACTATGGCTACACCTTC. This codes for CASRGQGRGNYGYTF.

In this sample, this clonotype turned up many times. V gene TRBV3-1 combines with J gene TRBJ2-2; the D call may be TRBD1 or TRBD2 (7 bases each). This CDR3 spans 14 amino acids. CDR1 LGHDT and CDR2 YNNKEL come from the germline V gene (reference sequence). V was shortened by 7 bases and J by 1 base, with 10 bases between the two germline ends. CDR3: CASTRGGNTGELFF. CDR3 coding DNA: TGTGCCAGCACCAGGGGGGGGAACACCGGGGAGCTGTTTTTT.